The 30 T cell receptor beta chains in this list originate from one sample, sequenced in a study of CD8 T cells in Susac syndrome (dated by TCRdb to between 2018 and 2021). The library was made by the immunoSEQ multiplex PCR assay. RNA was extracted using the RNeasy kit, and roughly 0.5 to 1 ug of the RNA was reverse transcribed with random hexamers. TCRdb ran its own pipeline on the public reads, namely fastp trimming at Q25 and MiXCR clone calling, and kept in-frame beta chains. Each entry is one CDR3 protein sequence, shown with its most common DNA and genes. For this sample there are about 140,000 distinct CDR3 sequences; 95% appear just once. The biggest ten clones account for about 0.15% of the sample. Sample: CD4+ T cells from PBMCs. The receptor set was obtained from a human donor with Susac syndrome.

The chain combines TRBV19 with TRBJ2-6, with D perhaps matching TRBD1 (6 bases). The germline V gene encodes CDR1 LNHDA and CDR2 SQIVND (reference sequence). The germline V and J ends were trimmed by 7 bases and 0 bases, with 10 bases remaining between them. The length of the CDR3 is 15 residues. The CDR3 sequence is CASNQQGSGANVLTF. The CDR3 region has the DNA TGTGCCAGTAATCAACAGGGCTCTGGGGCCAACGTCCTGACTTTC.

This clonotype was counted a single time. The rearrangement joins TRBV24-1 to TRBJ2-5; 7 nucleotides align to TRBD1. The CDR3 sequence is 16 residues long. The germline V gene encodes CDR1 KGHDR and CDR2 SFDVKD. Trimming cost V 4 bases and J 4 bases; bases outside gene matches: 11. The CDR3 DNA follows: TGTGCCACCAGTGACATGATTAGGACAGGAGCAGAGACCCAGTACTTC. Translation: CATSDMIRTGAETQYF.

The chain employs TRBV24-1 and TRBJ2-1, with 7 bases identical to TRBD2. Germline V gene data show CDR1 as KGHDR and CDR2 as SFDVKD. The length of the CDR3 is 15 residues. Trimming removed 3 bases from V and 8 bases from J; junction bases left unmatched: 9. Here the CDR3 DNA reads TGTGCCACCAGTGATCCCCGCGGGAGTAGCTATGAGCAGTTCTTC. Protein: CATSDPRGSSYEQFF.

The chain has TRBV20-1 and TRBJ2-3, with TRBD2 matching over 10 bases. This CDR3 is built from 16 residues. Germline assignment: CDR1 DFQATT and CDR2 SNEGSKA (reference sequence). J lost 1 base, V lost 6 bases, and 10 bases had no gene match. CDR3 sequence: CSAPKGLAGGTDTQYF. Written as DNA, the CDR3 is TGCAGTGCCCCCAAGGGTCTAGCGGGGGGCACAGATACGCAGTATTTT.

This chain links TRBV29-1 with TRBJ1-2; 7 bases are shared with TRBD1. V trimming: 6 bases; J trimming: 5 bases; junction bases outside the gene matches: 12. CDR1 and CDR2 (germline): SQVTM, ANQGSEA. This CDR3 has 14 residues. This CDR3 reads CSVGDSGSLYGYTF. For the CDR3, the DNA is TGCAGCGTCGGGGACAGCGGGTCCCTTTATGGCTACACCTTC.

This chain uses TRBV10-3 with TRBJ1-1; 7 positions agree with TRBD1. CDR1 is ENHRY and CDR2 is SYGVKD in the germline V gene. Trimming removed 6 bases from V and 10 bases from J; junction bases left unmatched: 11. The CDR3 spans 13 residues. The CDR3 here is CAISERGGTRAFF. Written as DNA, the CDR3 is TGTGCCATCAGCGAGCGAGGGGGCACGAGAGCTTTCTTT.

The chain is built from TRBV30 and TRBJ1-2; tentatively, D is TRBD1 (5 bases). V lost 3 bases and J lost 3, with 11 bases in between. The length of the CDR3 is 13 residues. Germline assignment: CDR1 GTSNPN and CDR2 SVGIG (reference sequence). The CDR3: CAWSPGADYGYTF. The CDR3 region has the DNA TGTGCCTGGAGCCCCGGGGCCGACTATGGCTACACCTTC.

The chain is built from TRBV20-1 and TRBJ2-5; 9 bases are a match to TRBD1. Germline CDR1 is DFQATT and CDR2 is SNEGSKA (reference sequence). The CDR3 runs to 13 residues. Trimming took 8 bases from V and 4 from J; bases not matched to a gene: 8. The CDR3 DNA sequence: TGCAGTCCCTCCCGACAGGGGGGAGAGACCCAGTACTTC. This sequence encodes CSPSRQGGETQYF.

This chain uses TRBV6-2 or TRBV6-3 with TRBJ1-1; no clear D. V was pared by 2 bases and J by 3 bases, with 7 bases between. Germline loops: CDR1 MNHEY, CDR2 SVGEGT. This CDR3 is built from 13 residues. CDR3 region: CASSYTWDTEAFF. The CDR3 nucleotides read TGTGCCAGCAGTTACACGTGGGACACTGAAGCTTTCTTT.

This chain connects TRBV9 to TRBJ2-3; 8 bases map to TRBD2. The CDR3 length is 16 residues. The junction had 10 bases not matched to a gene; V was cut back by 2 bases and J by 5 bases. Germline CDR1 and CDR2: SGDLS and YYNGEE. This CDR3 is CASSVGTAGGGDTQYF. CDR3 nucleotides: TGTGCCAGCAGCGTTGGTACGGCGGGAGGAGGAGATACGCAGTATTTT.

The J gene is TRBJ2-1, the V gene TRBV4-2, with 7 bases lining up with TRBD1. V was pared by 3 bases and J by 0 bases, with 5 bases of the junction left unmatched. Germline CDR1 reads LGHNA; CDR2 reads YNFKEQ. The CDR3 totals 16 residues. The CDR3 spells CASSQGTVSSYNEQFF. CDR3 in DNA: TGTGCCAGCAGCCAGGGGACAGTGAGCTCCTACAATGAGCAGTTCTTC.

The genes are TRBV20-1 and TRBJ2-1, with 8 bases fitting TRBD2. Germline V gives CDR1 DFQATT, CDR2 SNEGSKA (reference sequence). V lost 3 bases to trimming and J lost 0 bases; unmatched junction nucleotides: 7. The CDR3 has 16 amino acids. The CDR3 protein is CSARSLAGSSYNEQFF. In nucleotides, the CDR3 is TGCAGTGCTAGGTCCTTAGCGGGGAGCTCCTACAATGAGCAGTTCTTC.

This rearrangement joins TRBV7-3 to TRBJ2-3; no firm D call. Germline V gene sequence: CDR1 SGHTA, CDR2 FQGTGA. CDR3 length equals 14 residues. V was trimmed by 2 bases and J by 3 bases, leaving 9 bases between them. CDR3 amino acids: CASSLRGATDTQYF. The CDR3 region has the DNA TGTGCCAGCAGCTTACGCGGAGCGACAGATACGCAGTATTTT.

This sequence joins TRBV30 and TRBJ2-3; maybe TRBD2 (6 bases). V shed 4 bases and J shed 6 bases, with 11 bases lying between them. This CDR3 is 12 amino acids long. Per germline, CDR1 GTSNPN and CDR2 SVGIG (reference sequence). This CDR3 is CAWTVEGDTQYF. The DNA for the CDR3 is TGTGCCTGGACGGTGGAGGGGGATACGCAGTATTTT.

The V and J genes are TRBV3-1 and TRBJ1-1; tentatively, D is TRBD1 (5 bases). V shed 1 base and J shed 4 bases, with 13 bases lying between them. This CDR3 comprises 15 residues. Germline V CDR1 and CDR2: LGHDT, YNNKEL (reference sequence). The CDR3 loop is CASSQVRQGGTEAFF. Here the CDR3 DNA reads TGTGCCAGCAGCCAAGTCAGGCAGGGAGGCACTGAAGCTTTCTTT. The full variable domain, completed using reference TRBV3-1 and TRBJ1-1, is DTAVSQTPKYLVTQMGNDKSIKCEQNLGHDTMYWYKQDSKKFLKIMFSYNNKELIINETVPNRFSPKSPDKAHLNLHINSLELGDSAVYFCASSQVRQGGTEAFFGQGTRLTVV.

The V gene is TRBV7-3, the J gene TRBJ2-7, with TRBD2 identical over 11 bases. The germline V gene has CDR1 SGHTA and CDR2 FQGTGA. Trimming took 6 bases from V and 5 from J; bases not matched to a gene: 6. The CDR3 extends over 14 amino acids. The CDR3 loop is CASSATSGSHEQYF. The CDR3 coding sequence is TGTGCCAGCAGTGCAACTAGCGGGAGTCACGAGCAGTACTTC.

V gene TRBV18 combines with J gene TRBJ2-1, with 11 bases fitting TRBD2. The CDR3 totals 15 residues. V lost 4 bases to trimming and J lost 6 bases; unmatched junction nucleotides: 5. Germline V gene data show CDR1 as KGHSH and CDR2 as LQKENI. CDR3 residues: CASSHTSGSGNEQFF. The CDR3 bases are TGTGCCAGCTCACATACTAGCGGGAGTGGCAATGAGCAGTTCTTC.

In DNA form, the CDR3 reads TGTGCCAGCATGGGACAGGGGGCGAAGAACACTGAAGCTTTCTTT. It encodes CASMGQGAKNTEAFF. The V and J genes are TRBV12-3 or TRBV12-4 and TRBJ1-1, with 12 bases that match TRBD1. There are 15 residues in the CDR3. The ends lost 7 bases at V and 1 base at J; junction bases unmatched: 4.

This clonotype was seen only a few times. CDR3 DNA sequence: TGTGCCAGCTCGAGGGTTCAAGAGACCCAGTACTTC. This gives the protein CASSRVQETQYF. The rearrangement joins TRBV18 to TRBJ2-5; tentatively, D is TRBD2 (5 bases). Germline V gives CDR1 KGHSH, CDR2 LQKENI. Trimming took 6 bases from V and 2 from J, leaving 7 bases between them. The CDR3 extends over 12 amino acids.

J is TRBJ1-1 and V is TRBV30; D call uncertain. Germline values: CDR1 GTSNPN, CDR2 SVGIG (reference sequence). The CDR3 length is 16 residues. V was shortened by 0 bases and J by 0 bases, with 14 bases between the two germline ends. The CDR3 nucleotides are TGTGCCTGGAGTGTAGGCACAACCAATTTGAACACTGAAGCTTTCTTT. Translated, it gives CAWSVGTTNLNTEAFF.

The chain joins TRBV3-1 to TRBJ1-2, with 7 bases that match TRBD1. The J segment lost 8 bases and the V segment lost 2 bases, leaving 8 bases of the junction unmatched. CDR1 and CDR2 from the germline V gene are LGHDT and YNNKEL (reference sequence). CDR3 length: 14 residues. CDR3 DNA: TGTGCCAGCAGCCAAAAACAGGGGTTGGGAGGCTACACCTTC. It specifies CASSQKQGLGGYTF.

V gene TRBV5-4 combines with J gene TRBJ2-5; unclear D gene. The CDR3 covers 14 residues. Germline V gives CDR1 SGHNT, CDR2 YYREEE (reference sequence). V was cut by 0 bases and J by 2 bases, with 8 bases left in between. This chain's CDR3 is CASSLGYLQETQYF. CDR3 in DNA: TGTGCCAGCAGCTTGGGCTATTTACAAGAGACCCAGTACTTC.

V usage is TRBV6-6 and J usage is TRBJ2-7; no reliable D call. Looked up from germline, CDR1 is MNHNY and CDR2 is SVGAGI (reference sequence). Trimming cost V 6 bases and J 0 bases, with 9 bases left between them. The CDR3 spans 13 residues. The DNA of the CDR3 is TGTGCCAGCAGGTCTCAGCCCTCCTACGAGCAGTACTTC. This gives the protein CASRSQPSYEQYF.

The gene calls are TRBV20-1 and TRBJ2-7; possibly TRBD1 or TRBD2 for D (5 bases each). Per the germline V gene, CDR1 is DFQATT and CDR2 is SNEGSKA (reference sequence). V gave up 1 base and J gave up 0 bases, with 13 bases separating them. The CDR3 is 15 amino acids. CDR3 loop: CSARVPGTPSYEQYF. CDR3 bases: TGCAGTGCTAGAGTCCCCGGGACCCCCTCCTACGAGCAGTACTTC.

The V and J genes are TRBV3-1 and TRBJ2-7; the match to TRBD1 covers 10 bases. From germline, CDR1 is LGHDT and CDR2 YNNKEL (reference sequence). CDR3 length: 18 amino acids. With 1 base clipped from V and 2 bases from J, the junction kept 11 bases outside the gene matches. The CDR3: CASSQGYETGTGAYEQYF. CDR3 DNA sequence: TGTGCCAGCAGCCAAGGGTATGAAACGGGGACAGGGGCCTACGAGCAGTACTTC.

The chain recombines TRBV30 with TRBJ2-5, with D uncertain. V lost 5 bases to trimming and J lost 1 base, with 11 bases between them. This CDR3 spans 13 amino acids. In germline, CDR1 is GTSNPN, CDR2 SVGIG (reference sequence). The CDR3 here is CAWSGRSQETQYF. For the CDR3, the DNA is TGTGCCTGGTCTGGACGCAGCCAAGAGACCCAGTACTTC.

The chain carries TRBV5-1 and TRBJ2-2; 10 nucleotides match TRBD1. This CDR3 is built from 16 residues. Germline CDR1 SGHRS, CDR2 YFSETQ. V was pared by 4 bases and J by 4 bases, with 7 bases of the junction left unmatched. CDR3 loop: CASSPDRGRVTGELFF. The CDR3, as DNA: TGCGCCAGCAGCCCCGACAGGGGGCGAGTCACCGGGGAGCTGTTTTTT.

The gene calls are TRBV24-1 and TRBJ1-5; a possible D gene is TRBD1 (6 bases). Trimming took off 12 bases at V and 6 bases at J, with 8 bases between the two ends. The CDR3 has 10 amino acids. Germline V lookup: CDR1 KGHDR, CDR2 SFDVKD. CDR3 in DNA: TGTGCCGGAGGGGGTCAGCCCCAGCATTTT. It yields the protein CAGGGQPQHF.

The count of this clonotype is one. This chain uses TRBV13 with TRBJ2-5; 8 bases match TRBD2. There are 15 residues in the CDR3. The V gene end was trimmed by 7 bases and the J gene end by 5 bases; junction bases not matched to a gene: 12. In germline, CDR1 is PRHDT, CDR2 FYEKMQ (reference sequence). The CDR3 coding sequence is TGTGCCAGCACCGAAAAGGGTAGCGGGATGGAGACCCAGTACTTC. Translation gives CASTEKGSGMETQYF. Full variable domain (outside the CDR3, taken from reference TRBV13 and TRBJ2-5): AAGVIQSPRHLIKEKRETATLKCYPIPRHDTVYWYQQGPGQDPQFLISFYEKMQSDKGSIPDRFSAQQFSDYHSELNMSSLELGDSALYFCASTEKGSGMETQYFGPGTRLLVL.

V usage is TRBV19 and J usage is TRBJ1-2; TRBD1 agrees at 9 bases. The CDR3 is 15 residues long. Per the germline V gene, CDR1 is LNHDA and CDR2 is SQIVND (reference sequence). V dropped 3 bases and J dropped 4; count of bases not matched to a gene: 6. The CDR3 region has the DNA TGTGCCAGTAGTATCCCCAACAGGGGGCTCTATGGCTACACCTTC. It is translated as CASSIPNRGLYGYTF.